The rows below give T cell receptor beta chains drawn from one sample of a study of blood T cell repertoires in COVID-19. Profiling relied on immunoSEQ multiplex PCR, and the TCRdb table lists in-frame clones only, not all of them. The sample records 200,000 to 250,000 clones, more than 80% being singletons. The sequenced material came from peripheral blood. The receptor source for this set is a woman older than 75 with COVID-19, enrolled during active disease. Both conserved end residues are part of each CDR3. Fields, in order: V gene, clone size, J gene, D gene, CDR3 protein, CDR3 DNA. The D gene is left open where the match is weak. Clone size is not always given. Where it is, it says once, few, many or a class for expanded clones.

V gene: TRBV5-4; clone size: -; J gene: TRBJ1-2; D gene: TRBD1; CDR3 protein: CASSYRTGGDDYYGYTF; CDR3 DNA: TGTGCCAGCAGCTACCGGACAGGGGGCGATGATTACTATGGCTACACCTTC
V gene: TRBV19; clone size: few; J gene: TRBJ1-1; D gene: -; CDR3 protein: CASSLRDTAFF; CDR3 DNA: TGTGCCAGTAGTCTCAGGGATACGGCTTTCTTT
V gene: TRBV5-1; clone size: -; J gene: TRBJ2-7; D gene: TRBD2; CDR3 protein: CASSPVPGSGRGEQYF; CDR3 DNA: TGCGCCAGCAGCCCCGTCCCGGGGAGCGGGAGAGGAGAGCAGTACTTC
V gene: TRBV6-5; clone size: -; J gene: TRBJ1-5; D gene: -; CDR3 protein: CASCRDSAPHQPQHF; CDR3 DNA: TGTGCCAGCTGCCGGGACTCCGCGCCCCATCAGCCCCAGCATTTT
V gene: TRBV18; clone size: -; J gene: TRBJ2-3; D gene: TRBD2; CDR3 protein: CASSFASGGAGDTQYF; CDR3 DNA: TGTGCCAGCTCATTCGCTAGCGGGGGGGCTGGAGATACGCAGTATTTT
V gene: TRBV7-2; clone size: -; J gene: TRBJ2-6; D gene: -; CDR3 protein: CASSFRGLPSGANVLTF; CDR3 DNA: TGTGCCAGCAGCTTCCGGGGACTCCCCTCTGGGGCCAACGTCCTGACTTTC
V gene: TRBV6-5; clone size: -; J gene: TRBJ2-3; D gene: TRBD1; CDR3 protein: CASSYGTATDTQYF; CDR3 DNA: TGTGCCAGCAGTTACGGGACAGCCACAGATACGCAGTATTTT
V gene: TRBV9; clone size: -; J gene: TRBJ2-2; D gene: TRBD1; CDR3 protein: CASSVGPGQGTGELFF; CDR3 DNA: TGTGCCAGCAGCGTAGGGCCGGGACAGGGGACCGGGGAGCTGTTTTTT
V gene: TRBV5-1; clone size: -; J gene: TRBJ1-1; D gene: -; CDR3 protein: CASSLKGIGTEAFF; CDR3 DNA: TGCGCCAGCAGCTTGAAGGGGATCGGAACTGAAGCTTTCTTT
V gene: TRBV7-8; clone size: -; J gene: TRBJ1-1; D gene: -; CDR3 protein: CASSLTVFMNTEAFF; CDR3 DNA: TGTGCCAGCAGCTTGACAGTTTTTATGAACACTGAAGCTTTCTTT
V gene: TRBV4-1; clone size: few; J gene: TRBJ2-7; D gene: -; CDR3 protein: CASSRTLGFSEQYF; CDR3 DNA: TGCGCCAGCAGTAGGACATTAGGGTTTTCGGAGCAGTACTTC
V gene: TRBV6-5; clone size: once; J gene: TRBJ1-5; D gene: -; CDR3 protein: CASRVGGTQPQHF; CDR3 DNA: TGTGCCAGCAGGGTGGGGGGGACTCAGCCCCAGCATTTT
V gene: TRBV5-1; clone size: -; J gene: TRBJ2-3; D gene: -; CDR3 protein: CASSPLLDTDTQYF; CDR3 DNA: TGCGCCAGCAGCCCCCTACTAGATACAGATACGCAGTATTTT